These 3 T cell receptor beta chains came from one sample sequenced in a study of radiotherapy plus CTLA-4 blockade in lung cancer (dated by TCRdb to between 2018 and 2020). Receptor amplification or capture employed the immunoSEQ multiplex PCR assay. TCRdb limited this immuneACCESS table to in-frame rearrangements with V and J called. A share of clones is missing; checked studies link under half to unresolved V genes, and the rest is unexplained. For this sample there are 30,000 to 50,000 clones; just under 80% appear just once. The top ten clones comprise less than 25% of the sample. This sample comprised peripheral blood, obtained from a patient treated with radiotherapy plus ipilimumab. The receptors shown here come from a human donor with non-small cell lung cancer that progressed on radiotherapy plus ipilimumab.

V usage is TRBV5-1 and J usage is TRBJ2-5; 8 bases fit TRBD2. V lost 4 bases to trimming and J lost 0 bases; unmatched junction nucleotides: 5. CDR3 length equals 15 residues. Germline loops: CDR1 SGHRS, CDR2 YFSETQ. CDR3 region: CASSKTSAYQETQYF. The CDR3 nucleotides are TGCGCCAGCAGCAAGACTAGCGCCTACCAAGAGACCCAGTACTTC.

The CDR3 sequence: CASSLSGGSGNTIYF. As DNA, the CDR3 is TGCGCCAGCAGCTTATCCGGAGGGTCTGGAAACACCATATATTTT. The rearrangement joins TRBV5-1 to TRBJ1-3, with D unclear. This CDR3 is built from 15 residues. Germline assignment: CDR1 SGHRS and CDR2 YFSETQ. Trimming cost V 2 bases and J 1 base, with 10 bases left between them.

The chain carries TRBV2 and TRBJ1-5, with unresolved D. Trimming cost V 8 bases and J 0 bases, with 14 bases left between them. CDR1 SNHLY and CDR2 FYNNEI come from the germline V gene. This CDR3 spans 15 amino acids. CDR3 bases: TGTGCCAGCTGGGGAGCATCTTATAGCAATCAGCCCCAGCATTTT. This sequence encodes CASWGASYSNQPQHF.